This T cell receptor (beta chain) was sequenced in a study of cytomegalovirus exposure and HLA in healthy donors. Study in general: Around 80 million unique TCR sequences came from HLA-typed donors in an early release. Findings of the study overall: Sequencing depth roughly uniform across donors was assumed in presence/absence analyses. An ancestry cluster, one associated with Asian ancestry, reportedly showed fewer N-insertions than the approximately 650-donor mean in a later analysis. Analysis was performed later, and it showed HLA-associated TCR beta chains to be more clonally expanded than equally common others.

The primer mix had 60 Vbeta and 13 Jbeta primers. TCRdb keeps only in-frame clones here, not all; method: immunoSEQ multiplex PCR. The sample includes about 130,000 clones, about 74% of them seen just once. This clone was counted a few times. The antigen remains undetermined. The V gene lost 0 bases and the J gene lost 9 bases, with 20 bases spanning the gap. The CDR3 spans 15 residues. Looked up from germline, CDR1 is GTSNPN and CDR2 is SVGIG (reference sequence). The sequence derives from a young man in good health and CMV-seropositive. V gene TRBV30 combines with J gene TRBJ2-5; D is possibly TRBD2 (6 bases). Sequenced material: PBMCs. CDR3 in amino acids: CAWSVQVMEGMAQYF. CDR3 coding DNA: TGTGCCTGGAGTGTACAAGTAATGGAGGGTATGGCCCAGTACTTC.